These 32 T cell receptor beta chains were all obtained from the same sample, sequenced in a study of T cells after yellow fever vaccination. One entry per CDR3 protein, called by TCRdb with MiXCR from the 5' RACE reads. The table lists around 550,000 distinct CDR3 sequences, under 25% of them singletons, with around an eighth in the top ten. Sequencing was performed on PBMCs, taken 15 days after the yellow fever booster vaccination. These receptors all stem from a man aged 25-45 years who received the YFV17D yellow fever vaccine.

The chain couples TRBV19 to TRBJ2-7; D gene uncertain. Germline values: CDR1 LNHDA, CDR2 SQIVND (reference sequence). Trimming cost V 3 bases and J 1 base, with 13 bases left between them. The CDR3 contains 15 residues. CDR3 nucleotides: TGTGCCAGTAGTATTTCCCCGGGTGATTCCTACGAGCAGTACTTC. Translating gives CASSISPGDSYEQYF. The full variable domain, in which reference TRBV19 and TRBJ2-7 provide the parts outside the CDR3, is DGGITQSPKYLFRKEGQNVTLSCEQNLNHDAMYWYRQDPGQGLRLIYYSQIVNDFQKGDIAEGYSVSREKKESFPLTVTSAQKNPTAFYLCASSISPGDSYEQYFGPGTRLTVT.

V gene TRBV12-3 or TRBV12-4 combines with J gene TRBJ2-2; 10 bases line up with TRBD2. V lost 8 bases, J lost 5 bases, and 20 bases stayed unmatched. This CDR3 region has 19 residues. CDR3 in DNA: TGTGCCAGCCAGAATTCCGGGACTGTCCTAGCGGGAGTTACCGGGGAGCTGTTTTTT. It translates to CASQNSGTVLAGVTGELFF.

Only a few counts were recorded for this clonotype. The rearrangement uses TRBV25-1 and TRBJ2-3; no firm D call. Germline lookup yields CDR1 MGHDK and CDR2 SYGVNS. The CDR3 contains 14 residues. V was pared by 5 bases and J by 2 bases, with 11 bases between. The CDR3 spells CASSSLGATDTQYF. In DNA form, the CDR3 reads TGTGCCAGCAGTTCATTAGGTGCCACAGATACGCAGTATTTT.

The table lists this clonotype with a few counts. J is TRBJ1-4 and V is TRBV27; 9 bases are shared with TRBD1. V lost 3 bases, J lost 7 bases, and 9 bases stayed unmatched. The CDR3 has 16 amino acids. The germline gives CDR1 MNHEY, CDR2 SMNVEV (reference sequence). The DNA of the CDR3 is TGTGCCAGCAGTTTGATGACCGGGACAGGGAGTGAAAAACTGTTTTTT. Protein: CASSLMTGTGSEKLFF.

This clonotype was counted between two and nine times. The chain joins TRBV27 to TRBJ1-4; the D gene is possibly TRBD1 (5 bases). The CDR3 consists of 15 residues. Germline V lookup: CDR1 MNHEY, CDR2 SMNVEV (reference sequence). Trimming took off 10 bases at V and 0 bases at J, with 15 bases between the two ends. CDR3 residues: CATSLSGTTNEKLFF. The DNA of the CDR3 is TGTGCCACCTCACTTTCAGGGACAACTAATGAAAAACTGTTTTTT.

This sequence joins TRBV20-1 and TRBJ2-3; no definite D call. From germline, CDR1 is DFQATT and CDR2 SNEGSKA (reference sequence). This CDR3 has 14 amino acids. V was shortened by 2 bases and J by 4 bases, with 13 bases between the two germline ends. CDR3 sequence (DNA): TGCAGTGCTAGATTGGGCCCTAAAGCAGATACGCAGTATTTT. Translation: CSARLGPKADTQYF.

In this sample, this clonotype turned up a few times. The V and J genes are TRBV23-1 and TRBJ2-1, with D uncertain. TRBV23-1 is marked as an open reading frame, function uncertain. The length of the CDR3 is 15 residues. V lost 8 bases, J lost 4 bases, and 18 bases lay in between. CDR3: CASELVVGIYNEQFF. The CDR3 DNA reads as TGCGCCAGCGAACTGGTCGTGGGCATTTACAATGAGCAGTTCTTC.

CDR3 DNA: TGCGCCAGCAGCTTAAGTGATTCCGGGGGCACTGAAGCTTTCTTT. Translating gives CASSLSDSGGTEAFF. The chain carries TRBV5-1 and TRBJ1-1; tentatively, D is TRBD1 (5 bases). The CDR3 extends over 15 amino acids. V dropped 2 bases and J dropped 4 bases, with 15 bases sitting between them. Germline CDR1 SGHRS, CDR2 YFSETQ.

By sample fraction, this clonotype is medium-sized. This sequence joins TRBV7-8 and TRBJ2-2; D is possibly TRBD2 (5 bases). CDR1 is SGHVS and CDR2 is FQNEAQ in the germline V gene. The CDR3 is 14 residues long. V dropped 3 bases and J dropped 4 bases, with 9 bases sitting between them. The CDR3 DNA reads TGTGCCAGCAGCTTTACGGCGGGCACCGGGGAGCTGTTTTTT. Encoded protein: CASSFTAGTGELFF.

At least ten counts were recorded for this clonotype. J is TRBJ2-1 and V is TRBV7-2, with 16 positions matching TRBD2. CDR1 is SGHTA and CDR2 is FQGNSA in the germline V gene. The length of the CDR3 is 17 residues. Trimming took 5 bases from V and 1 from J; bases not matched to a gene: 2. The CDR3 loop is CASSGGLAGGSYNEQFF. The CDR3 coding sequence is TGTGCCAGCAGCGGGGGACTAGCGGGAGGGTCCTACAATGAGCAGTTCTTC.

This clonotype turned up a few times. The chain has TRBV2 and TRBJ2-2; the match to TRBD2 covers 15 bases. CDR3 size: 15 residues. In germline, CDR1 is SNHLY, CDR2 FYNNEI. J gave up 7 bases and V 8 bases, and 5 bases lay outside the gene matches. Here the CDR3 reads CASGLAGGPVGELFF. In DNA, the CDR3 is TGTGCCAGCGGACTAGCGGGAGGGCCGGTCGGGGAGCTGTTTTTT.

This clonotype was seen only a few times. This chain links TRBV6-2 or TRBV6-3 with TRBJ2-1, with D unclear. The ends were cut back, 6 bases at V and 3 bases at J, with 12 bases in the middle. Germline V gene sequence: CDR1 MNHEY, CDR2 SVGEGT. The CDR3 is 14 residues long. The CDR3 loop is CASRPPEVYNEQFF. For the CDR3, the DNA is TGTGCCAGCAGGCCGCCCGAGGTCTACAATGAGCAGTTCTTC.

V usage is TRBV20-1 and J usage is TRBJ2-1; 7 positions match TRBD2. The CDR3 consists of 16 residues. The J segment lost 0 bases and the V segment lost 5 bases, leaving 10 bases of the junction unmatched. CDR1 and CDR2 from the germline V gene are DFQATT and SNEGSKA (reference sequence). The CDR3 region is CSAGILAPSSYNEQFF. In nucleotides, the CDR3 is TGCAGTGCTGGCATACTAGCGCCGAGCTCCTACAATGAGCAGTTCTTC.

A few counts support this clonotype. The chain links TRBV12-3 or TRBV12-4 to TRBJ2-1; the match to TRBD2 covers 14 bases. The CDR3 sequence is 16 residues long. The ends lost 4 bases at V and 6 bases at J; junction bases unmatched: 5. The CDR3 is CASSSLGLAGANEQFF. In DNA form, the CDR3 reads TGTGCCAGCAGTTCATTGGGACTAGCGGGAGCCAATGAGCAGTTCTTC.

The sample holds a few counts of this clonotype. The chain employs TRBV6-1 and TRBJ2-7; possibly TRBD2 for D (6 bases). V was cut by 6 bases and J by 2 bases, with 11 bases left in between. CDR1 is MNHNS, CDR2 SASEGT, per germline. CDR3 length: 13 residues. The CDR3 region is CASSPSAAYEQYF. CDR3 coding DNA: TGTGCCAGCAGCCCTAGCGCTGCCTACGAGCAGTACTTC.

The chain couples TRBV20-1 to TRBJ2-1; TRBD2 aligns across 10 bases. The germline CDR1 and CDR2 sequences are DFQATT and SNEGSKA (reference sequence). The CDR3 is made up of 16 amino acids. V shed 6 bases and J 6 bases; nucleotides not matched to a gene: 14. CDR3 sequence: CSAPDIAGGLFNEQFF. DNA of the CDR3: TGCAGTGCCCCGGACATAGCGGGAGGTCTATTCAATGAGCAGTTCTTC.

The V call is TRBV19, the J call TRBJ2-1; D tentatively fits TRBD1 or TRBD2 (5 bases each). With 10 bases removed from V and 9 bases from J, the gap between germline ends came to 13 bases. Germline-derived CDR1 and CDR2 are LNHDA and SQIVND (reference sequence). CDR3 length: 11 residues. The CDR3 loop is CAIGAMREQFF. The CDR3 DNA sequence: TGTGCCATCGGGGCTATGCGTGAGCAGTTCTTC.

This clonotype has only a few counts. The chain carries TRBV7-2 and TRBJ2-1; D is perhaps TRBD2 (6 bases). This CDR3 comprises 15 residues. V was shortened by 2 bases and J by 2 bases, with 10 bases between the two germline ends. CDR1 and CDR2 from the germline V gene are SGHTA and FQGNSA. Written as DNA, the CDR3 is TGTGCCAGCAGCTTAAGCGCGGGGACCTACAATGAGCAGTTCTTC. This translates into CASSLSAGTYNEQFF.

The chain links TRBV6-2 or TRBV6-3 to TRBJ2-7; no definite D call. The CDR3 has 14 amino acids. Germline CDR1 is MNHEY and CDR2 is SVGEGT. Trimming left V 2 bases short and J 0 bases short, with 8 bases between. The CDR3 DNA sequence: TGTGCCAGCAGTTACGACGGACCCTCCTACGAGCAGTACTTC. Its protein product is CASSYDGPSYEQYF.

The chain recombines TRBV12-3 or TRBV12-4 with TRBJ2-1; weak D call: TRBD2 (5 bases). V lost 6 bases and J lost 0, with 12 bases in between. The CDR3 is made up of 15 amino acids. In DNA, the CDR3 is TGTGCCAGCAGCCGAGCGGAACCCTCCTACAATGAGCAGTTCTTC. Translated: CASSRAEPSYNEQFF.

This clonotype was found a few times. DNA of the CDR3: TGTGCCAGCAGTGGGACTTACCTAGGTTACGAGCAGTACTTC. Amino acids: CASSGTYLGYEQYF. The chain combines TRBV27 with TRBJ2-7; the D gene is possibly TRBD2 (6 bases). The CDR3 has 14 residues. Per the germline V gene, CDR1 is MNHEY and CDR2 is SMNVEV (reference sequence). The ends were cut back, 5 bases at V and 4 bases at J, with 15 bases in the middle.

This clonotype has more than one count but fewer than ten. The chain employs TRBV10-3 and TRBJ2-3; the D is unclear. The CDR3 sequence is 14 residues long. From germline, CDR1 is ENHRY and CDR2 SYGVKD. Between the trimmed V and J ends, which lost 6 bases and 2 bases, there was a span of 12 bases. In DNA form, the CDR3 reads TGTGCCATCAGGTCTAGATTTGACACAGATACGCAGTATTTT. It yields the protein CAIRSRFDTDTQYF.

The gene calls are TRBV20-1 and TRBJ1-1, with D unresolved. This CDR3 has 14 amino acids. V was clipped by 0 bases and J by 1 base, with 9 bases between them. Per germline, CDR1 DFQATT and CDR2 SNEGSKA (reference sequence). The chain's CDR3 is CSAREETGNTEAFF. The CDR3 DNA is TGCAGTGCTAGAGAAGAGACGGGGAACACTGAAGCTTTCTTT.

This clonotype came up a few times. This chain uses TRBV7-2 with TRBJ2-2, with 9 nucleotides matching TRBD2. CDR3 size: 15 residues. V trimming: 11 bases; J trimming: 1 base; junction bases outside the gene matches: 8. Germline lookup yields CDR1 SGHTA and CDR2 FQGNSA. The CDR3 sequence is CASRRGGGNTGELFF. The CDR3 DNA reads as TGTGCCTCGCGGCGGGGGGGAGGGAACACCGGGGAGCTGTTTTTT. Combining the CDR3 with reference TRBV7-2 and TRBJ2-2 gives the whole variable domain GAGVSQSPSNKVTEKGKDVELRCDPISGHTALYWYRQSLGQGLEFLIYFQGNSAPDKSGLPSDRFSAERTGGSVSTLTIQRTQQEDSAVYLCASRRGGGNTGELFFGEGSRLTVL.

V is TRBV29-1 and J is TRBJ2-2; weak D call: TRBD1 (5 bases). The CDR3 has 14 amino acids. Germline V gene lookup returns CDR1 SQVTM and CDR2 ANQGSEA. V lost 4 bases and J 0 bases, leaving 9 bases between the germline ends. CDR3 loop: CSVVPGPNTGELFF. Here the CDR3 DNA reads TGCAGCGTTGTCCCAGGGCCGAACACCGGGGAGCTGTTTTTT.

V gene TRBV11-3 combines with J gene TRBJ2-3; perhaps TRBD1 as D (7 bases). The CDR3 length is 16 residues. Germline V gene sequence: CDR1 SGHNT, CDR2 YENEEA. Trimming removed 1 base at V and 6 bases at J, with 17 bases between. The CDR3 DNA reads TGTGCCAGCAGCTTAGGCGACGGGAGACAGGGCGATACGCAGTATTTT. Translated, it gives CASSLGDGRQGDTQYF. The full variable domain, in which reference TRBV11-3 and TRBJ2-3 provide the parts outside the CDR3, is EAGVVQSPRYKIIEKKQPVAFWCNPISGHNTLYWYLQNLGQGPELLIRYENEEAVDDSQLPKDRFSAERLKGVDSTLKIQPAELGDSAVYLCASSLGDGRQGDTQYFGPGTRLTVL.

This clonotype was counted between two and nine times. The chain employs TRBV7-9 and TRBJ2-2; D is unresolved. Trimming stripped 4 bases from V and 5 bases from J, with 11 bases between. The CDR3 sequence is 14 residues long. Germline-derived CDR1 and CDR2 are SEHNR and FQNEAQ (reference sequence). The CDR3 spells CASSSPGPTGELFF. The CDR3 region has the DNA TGTGCCAGCAGCTCACCTGGGCCTACCGGGGAGCTGTTTTTT.

This chain links TRBV20-1 with TRBJ2-1; tentative D call: TRBD2 (6 bases). Trimming removed 5 bases from V and 5 bases from J, with 13 bases in between. Germline CDR1 DFQATT, CDR2 SNEGSKA (reference sequence). This CDR3 has 13 residues. CDR3 in DNA: TGCAGTGCTGTGCGGGAATGGGACAATGAGCAGTTCTTC. Its protein product is CSAVREWDNEQFF.

This clonotype has only a few counts. The rearrangement links TRBV7-8 to TRBJ1-5; D remains unclear. Germline CDR1 SGHVS, CDR2 FQNEAQ. V dropped 5 bases and J dropped 6 bases, with 14 bases sitting between them. The CDR3 covers 14 residues. Written as DNA, the CDR3 is TGTGCCAGCAGCCCCCTCTTGGGTTCTCAGCCCCAGCATTTT. Its translation: CASSPLLGSQPQHF. Variable domain in full (rest from reference TRBV7-8 and TRBJ1-5): GAGVSQSPRYKVAKRGQDVALRCDPISGHVSLFWYQQALGQGPEFLTYFQNEAQLDKSGLPSDRFFAERPEGSVSTLKIQRTQQEDSAVYLCASSPLLGSQPQHFGDGTRLSIL.

This clonotype has more than one count but fewer than ten. The rearrangement uses TRBV6-5 and TRBJ2-3; TRBD2 is a possible D gene (5 bases). CDR1 and CDR2 from the germline V gene are MNHEY and SVGAGI. V dropped 0 bases and J dropped 0 bases, with 16 bases sitting between them. The CDR3 covers 18 residues. The CDR3 DNA sequence: TGTGCCAGCAGTTACTCTTTAAGCGGTCCTTCTAGCACAGATACGCAGTATTTT. Its protein is CASSYSLSGPSSTDTQYF.

This clonotype has a handful of counts. The chain links TRBV4-3 to TRBJ2-3; D gene unclear. V was trimmed by 0 bases and J by 10 bases, leaving 8 bases between them. CDR1 is LGHNA, CDR2 YSLEER, per germline. The CDR3 has 12 residues. CDR3 in amino acids: CASSQDTGAQYF. In nucleotides, the CDR3 is TGCGCCAGCAGCCAAGACACCGGAGCGCAGTATTTT.

This rearrangement joins TRBV10-3 to TRBJ2-4; the match to TRBD1 covers 7 bases. Per germline, CDR1 ENHRY and CDR2 SYGVKD. V lost 4 bases to trimming and J lost 4 bases; unmatched junction nucleotides: 7. CDR3 length equals 15 residues. This CDR3 reads CAISVAQGEKNIQYF. CDR3 coding DNA: TGTGCCATCAGTGTCGCGCAGGGGGAGAAAAACATTCAGTACTTC.